The 2 T cell receptor beta chains in this list originate from one sample, sequenced in a study of blood T cells in healthy people across ages (dated by TCRdb to 2013 to 2016). Library creation used 5' RACE. Sequenced on an Illumina HiSeq 2500. A second PCR of about 7 to 12 cycles was performed with a sample-barcoded 5' primer and a J-beta primer mix. TCRdb applied fastp at Q25 and MiXCR to the public reads, then kept only in-frame beta chains. Each entry is one CDR3 protein sequence, shown with its most common DNA and genes. A total of more than 900,000 distinct CDR3 sequences appear in this sample, roughly 24% of them only once. The ten largest clones represent around 0.75% of the sample. Another study also made use of these data, one on T cells of mothers and their children.

The specimen sequenced was blood. The receptors were gathered from a girl aged 2 to 9 in good health.

This rearrangement joins TRBV25-1 to TRBJ2-3; the match to TRBD2 covers 9 bases. After removal of 4 bases from V and 0 bases from J, the junction contained 11 bases not matched to a gene. Germline-derived CDR1 and CDR2 are MGHDK and SYGVNS. CDR3 length equals 18 residues. The CDR3 sequence is CASSVLKGGRDSTDTQYF. The CDR3 DNA is TGTGCCAGCAGTGTGCTGAAGGGCGGGAGGGACAGCACAGATACGCAGTATTTT.

The chain joins TRBV12-5 to TRBJ2-4, with D possibly being TRBD1 or TRBD2 (5 bases each). There are 15 residues in the CDR3. Trimming took 6 bases from V and 1 from J, leaving 13 bases between them. Germline CDR1 is LGHNT and CDR2 is FRNRAP. CDR3 sequence reads: CASGVGTPAKNIQYF. The CDR3 coding sequence is TGTGCTAGTGGCGTTGGGACGCCGGCCAAAAACATTCAGTACTTC.